This T cell receptor (beta chain) originates from a study of technical replicates of blood from a handful of donors. This clone showed up just once. This CDR3 contains 15 residues. CDR1 is MNHEY, CDR2 SVGAGI, per germline. V lost 6 bases and J lost 2; bases outside the gene matches: 6. Profiled with immunoSEQ multiplex PCR; TCRdb holds only in-frame clones, not every one. The sample contains around 69,000 clones, approximately 86% of which appear only once. The sequence was obtained from a human donor in good health. Some clones in this sample may be carry-over from other donors' samples. The chain is built from TRBV6-5 and TRBJ2-3; TRBD2 matches 9 bases. The sample comprised PBMCs. The CDR3: CASRFLAGSTDTQYF. DNA for the CDR3: TGTGCCAGCAGATTTCTAGCGGGGTCCACAGATACGCAGTATTTT.